What follows are 28 T cell receptor beta chains derived from one specimen sequenced in a study of T cell responses to AZD1222 COVID-19 vaccine. Repertoires were generated with immunoSEQ multiplex PCR, while TCRdb's copy carries only in-frame clones and drops some. The sample has about 130,000 clones; approximately 92% are singletons. The sequences come from peripheral blood, collected 28 days after the second AZD1222 dose. The receptors shown here come from an adult who received the AZD1222 COVID-19 vaccine.

This chain links TRBV5-4 with TRBJ2-4, with a weak D call TRBD1 (5 bases). The CDR3 spans 14 residues. Trimming took off 9 bases at V and 4 bases at J, with 17 bases between the two ends. The germline V gene encodes CDR1 SGHNT and CDR2 YYREEE (reference sequence). The CDR3 protein is CAMTALTDKNIQYF. The CDR3, as DNA: TGTGCCATGACTGCCCTGACAGATAAAAACATTCAGTACTTC.

The chain links TRBV10-3 to TRBJ1-1; perhaps TRBD1 as D (5 bases). The CDR3 consists of 14 residues. V lost 0 bases to trimming and J lost 11 bases, with 16 bases between them. Per germline, CDR1 ENHRY and CDR2 SYGVKD. CDR3: CAISESSGQGNAFF. The CDR3 nucleotides are TGTGCCATCAGTGAGTCGTCGGGGCAGGGTAACGCTTTCTTT.

The chain combines TRBV19 with TRBJ1-2; 7 bases line up with TRBD1. V lost 4 bases and J lost 2; bases outside the gene matches: 7. The CDR3 loop spans 15 amino acids. Germline V CDR1 and CDR2: LNHDA, SQIVND (reference sequence). CDR3 nucleotides: TGTGCCAGTAGTACCCACTCGACAGGGAACTATGGCTACACCTTC. Residues: CASSTHSTGNYGYTF.

The chain combines TRBV30 with TRBJ2-7; D is unclear. CDR3 length equals 12 residues. Looked up from germline, CDR1 is GTSNPN and CDR2 is SVGIG (reference sequence). The V gene lost 2 bases and the J gene lost 3 bases, with 8 bases spanning the gap. DNA of the CDR3: TGTGCCTGGAGTCCACCCGACTACGAGCAGTACTTC. This translates into CAWSPPDYEQYF.

The chain is built from TRBV19 and TRBJ2-1; no reliable D call. Germline CDR1 is LNHDA and CDR2 is SQIVND (reference sequence). CDR3 size: 14 residues. Trimming stripped 2 bases from V and 6 bases from J, with 11 bases between. The CDR3 is CASSITLQRNEQFF. The CDR3 region has the DNA TGTGCCAGTAGTATAACCCTCCAGCGCAATGAGCAGTTCTTC.

This rearrangement joins TRBV27 to TRBJ1-2; TRBD1 might be the D (6 bases). Trimming left V 7 bases short and J 0 bases short, with 15 bases between. The CDR3 runs to 15 residues. Germline V CDR1 and CDR2: MNHEY, SMNVEV (reference sequence). The DNA of the CDR3 is TGTGCCAGCATGACCTCAGGGGCCCCTAACTATGGCTACACCTTC. This translates into CASMTSGAPNYGYTF.

To note about this clone: The germline gene is not matched at one end of the junction; a read error may be the cause. The rearrangement links TRBV14 to TRBJ1-2; 9 nucleotides match TRBD1. The CDR3 consists of 12 residues. Germline values: CDR1 SGHDN, CDR2 FVKESK. CDR3 sequence: CASSQTGTGLIF. CDR3 DNA sequence: TGTGCCAGCAGCCAAACCGGGACAGGGTTGATCTTC.

This clone was seen more than once but under ten times. The chain joins TRBV3-1 (or the pseudogene TRBV3-2) to TRBJ1-2; no clear D. The CDR3 spans 15 residues. Germline assignment: CDR1 LGHDT and CDR2 YNNKEL (reference sequence). V was cut by 1 base and J by 1 base, with 10 bases left in between. As DNA, the CDR3 is TGTGCCAGCAGCCAAGTGCGACCGATTAACTATGGCTACACCTTC. It yields the protein CASSQVRPINYGYTF.

The V call is TRBV30, the J call TRBJ1-1; 7 bases agree with TRBD1. The germline V gene encodes CDR1 GTSNPN and CDR2 SVGIG (reference sequence). With V trimmed by 2 bases and J by 4 bases, 4 bases remained unmatched. This CDR3 spans 13 amino acids. The DNA of the CDR3 is TGTGCCTGGAGTCGAAACAGGGGCACTGAAGCTTTCTTT. Protein product: CAWSRNRGTEAFF. Full variable domain (outside the CDR3, taken from reference TRBV30 and TRBJ1-1): SQTIHQWPATLVQPVGSPLSLECTVEGTSNPNLYWYRQAAGRGLQLLFYSVGIGQISSEVPQNLSASRPQDRQFILSSKKLLLSDSGFYLCAWSRNRGTEAFFGQGTRLTVV.

This clone was picked up a small number of times. The chain carries TRBV9 and TRBJ2-2; either TRBD1 or TRBD2 may fit D (5 bases each). The germline V gene has CDR1 SGDLS and CDR2 YYNGEE. This CDR3 has 15 residues. The V end was cut by 3 bases, the J end by 7 bases, with 16 bases between. The CDR3 loop reads CASSGGTIGHGELFF. The CDR3, as DNA: TGTGCCAGCAGCGGAGGGACGATTGGGCACGGGGAGCTGTTTTTT.

This clone was observed a handful of times. The CDR3 DNA follows: TGTGCCAGCAGCCCTACAGGGTATCAGCCCCAGCATTTT. It yields the protein CASSPTGYQPQHF. J is TRBJ1-5 and V is TRBV28; TRBD1 is a possible D gene (6 bases). Trimming removed 6 bases from V and 5 bases from J, with 11 bases in between. This CDR3 comprises 13 residues. In germline, CDR1 is MDHEN, CDR2 SYDVKM.

The CDR3 is CASSQERSAGGDYGYTF. Written as DNA, the CDR3 is TGCGCCAGCAGCCAAGAACGGTCGGCAGGGGGCGACTATGGCTACACCTTC. J is TRBJ1-2 and V is TRBV4-1, with 8 bases matching TRBD1. The junction had 9 bases not matched to a gene; V was cut back by 0 bases and J by 3 bases. The CDR3 runs to 17 residues. Germline CDR1 and CDR2: MGHRA and YSYEKL.

This clone showed up just once. V usage is TRBV3-1 (or the pseudogene TRBV3-2) and J usage is TRBJ2-7; 7 nucleotides match TRBD1. Per the germline V gene, CDR1 is LGHDT and CDR2 is YNNKEL (reference sequence). Germline trimming cut 3 bases from V and 2 bases from J; bases unmatched to any gene: 7. The CDR3 totals 15 residues. In nucleotides, the CDR3 is TGTGCCAGCAGCCAGCTACCGACAGGGCCCTACGAGCAGTACTTC. Translating it yields CASSQLPTGPYEQYF.

J is TRBJ2-7 and V is TRBV30, with D maybe TRBD2 (5 bases). The CDR3 has 15 residues. Germline V lookup: CDR1 GTSNPN, CDR2 SVGIG (reference sequence). With 0 bases removed from V and 0 bases from J, the gap between germline ends came to 12 bases. The CDR3, as DNA: TGTGCCTGGAGTGTAACTGCGGGTTCCTCCTACGAGCAGTACTTC. Amino acid sequence: CAWSVTAGSSYEQYF.

This sequence joins TRBV7-2 and TRBJ1-1; unclear D gene. CDR3 length equals 12 residues. V dropped 3 bases and J dropped 3 bases, with 5 bases sitting between them. The V gene's germline CDR1 is SGHTA and CDR2 FQGNSA. In DNA form, the CDR3 reads TGTGCCAGCAGCTTTAGTGACACTGAAGCTTTCTTT. It translates to CASSFSDTEAFF.

This clone was seen only once. The V call is TRBV4-1, the J call TRBJ1-6, with 11 bases lining up with TRBD1. Trimming at V came to 0 bases and at J to 7 bases, leaving 8 bases not matched to a gene. Germline assignment: CDR1 MGHRA and CDR2 YSYEKL. There are 18 residues in the CDR3. DNA of the CDR3: TGCGCCAGCAGCCAAGATCAAATAGGGACAGGGGGAAATTCACCCCTCCACTTT. This gives the protein CASSQDQIGTGGNSPLHF.

This rearrangement joins TRBV6-5 to TRBJ1-5, with 8 bases identical to TRBD1. Germline CDR1 is MNHEY and CDR2 is SVGAGI. The trim removed 6 bases at V and 9 bases at J, leaving 4 bases unmatched. This CDR3 spans 12 amino acids. In DNA, the CDR3 is TGTGCCAGCAGGAGGACAGGGAGGCCCCAGCATTTT. Its translation: CASRRTGRPQHF.

The V call is TRBV4-1, the J call TRBJ2-7, with D perhaps matching TRBD2 (6 bases). The V end lost 3 bases, the J end lost 2 bases, and 14 bases lay between the germline ends. Germline V gene sequence: CDR1 MGHRA, CDR2 YSYEKL. The CDR3 length is 15 residues. The CDR3 DNA is TGCGCCAGCAGCCAGGAGACTAGTCCCCCCTACGAGCAGTACTTC. Translation gives CASSQETSPPYEQYF.

CDR3 sequence (DNA): TGTGCCAGCAACAGTCCGGATACGCAGTATTTT. Translation gives CASNSPDTQYF. This rearrangement joins TRBV21-1 to TRBJ2-3; TRBD1 is taken as the D call from the table, unchecked against the DNA. TRBV21-1 is annotated as a pseudogene. The CDR3 is 11 residues long.

The chain combines TRBV30 with TRBJ1-2; 7 nucleotides align to TRBD1. Germline V gene sequence: CDR1 GTSNPN, CDR2 SVGIG (reference sequence). Unmatched junction bases numbered 7, after V lost 3 bases and J lost 3 bases. The CDR3 extends over 14 amino acids. This CDR3 is CAWSPGGGDYGYTF. The CDR3 nucleotides are TGTGCCTGGAGCCCCGGAGGGGGCGACTATGGCTACACCTTC.

The rearrangement uses TRBV6-2 or TRBV6-3 and TRBJ1-1, with no clear D. Per the germline V gene, CDR1 is MNHEY and CDR2 is SVGEGT. Trimming left V 6 bases short and J 6 bases short, with 14 bases between. This CDR3 contains 13 residues. Here the CDR3 DNA reads TGTGCCAGCAGACCTGTCGCAGGCGCTGAAGCTTTCTTT. Its protein product is CASRPVAGAEAFF.

J is TRBJ1-2 and V is TRBV6-5, with TRBD1 as a possible D gene (5 bases). The ends were cut back, 6 bases at V and 6 bases at J, with 14 bases in the middle. The germline V gene encodes CDR1 MNHEY and CDR2 SVGAGI. The CDR3 consists of 13 residues. In DNA, the CDR3 is TGTGCCAGCAGGGGGGTTCCGCCGGATGGCTACACCTTC. This gives the protein CASRGVPPDGYTF.

This clone was seen once. V gene TRBV3-1 (or the pseudogene TRBV3-2) combines with J gene TRBJ1-4; D call uncertain. Germline lookup yields CDR1 LGHDT and CDR2 YNNKEL (reference sequence). This CDR3 is 14 amino acids long. The ends were cut back, 1 base at V and 5 bases at J, with 8 bases in the middle. The CDR3 loop is CASSQGEGNEKLFF. DNA for the CDR3: TGTGCCAGCAGCCAAGGGGAAGGGAATGAAAAACTGTTTTTT.

J is TRBJ1-4 and V is TRBV19, with D perhaps matching TRBD1 (6 bases). Trimming cost V 8 bases and J 8 bases, with 18 bases left between them. This CDR3 region has 14 residues. CDR1 is LNHDA, CDR2 SQIVND, per germline (reference sequence). In DNA, the CDR3 is TGTGCCAGTGAGAGGGGGGGCGCGAGGGAAAAACTGTTTTTT. This encodes CASERGGAREKLFF.

The chain links TRBV2 to TRBJ2-1, with 10 bases identical to TRBD2. The germline V gene has CDR1 SNHLY and CDR2 FYNNEI. The junction had 4 bases not matched to a gene; V was cut back by 9 bases and J by 5 bases. The CDR3 extends over 13 amino acids. CDR3 amino acids: CASASGSHNEQFF. The CDR3 DNA is TGTGCCAGTGCTAGCGGGAGTCACAATGAGCAGTTCTTC.

The gene calls are TRBV21-1 and TRBJ2-7; whether TRBD1, the table's D call, matches the DNA was not checked. TRBV21-1 is an annotated pseudogene. The CDR3 extends over 14 amino acids. The CDR3 is CASSKGHRGYEQYF. The CDR3 DNA reads as TGTGCCAGCAGCAAAGGTCACAGGGGTTACGAGCAGTACTTC.

This CDR3 is CASSESPEQYF. CDR3 coding DNA: TGTGCCAGCAGTGAATCACCCGAGCAGTACTTC. This chain joins TRBV6-1 and TRBJ2-7; the D is unclear. The CDR3 loop spans 11 amino acids. The germline V gene has CDR1 MNHNS and CDR2 SASEGT. V was trimmed by 2 bases and J by 6 bases, leaving 5 bases between them.

This rearrangement joins TRBV27 to TRBJ2-4; D not resolved. CDR1 and CDR2 from the germline V gene are MNHEY and SMNVEV (reference sequence). Trimming took off 6 bases at V and 2 bases at J, with 8 bases between the two ends. The CDR3 contains 13 residues. CDR3 sequence reads: CASSRDPKNIQYF. DNA for the CDR3: TGTGCCAGCAGCCGAGACCCCAAAAACATTCAGTACTTC.